This T cell receptor (beta chain) was documented in a study of vaccination and CD4 T cells after COVID-19. Overall study context: Samples after vaccination came a median 72 days past dose two, ranging 14 to 241. Study-wide points: Apart from involving relatively few convalescent patients, the work omitted early post-infection timepoints.

The Oncomine TCR Beta short-read assay sequenced DNA from cultured CD4+ T cells. Researchers extracted genomic DNA from CD4+ T cells that had been cultured. TCRdb ran MiXCR on the PCR reads and lists one entry per CDR3 protein. The sample includes roughly 15,000 distinct CDR3 sequences, about three quarters of them seen just once. This sample's treatment: approximately 11-day PBMC culture with coronavirus spike peptide pools or control peptides (ViraFEST assay). A remark on this clonotype: Its antigen is undetermined.

V dropped 1 base and J dropped 4 bases, with 13 bases sitting between them. In germline, CDR1 is LNHNV, CDR2 YYDKDF (reference sequence). This CDR3 spans 16 amino acids. The sequence derives from a human donor who had recovered from COVID-19. The chain employs TRBV15 and TRBJ1-4; a weak D match, TRBD1 (5 bases). The sequenced sample was CD4+ T cells from blood, cultured in vitro. CDR3 bases: TGTGCCACCAGCAGAGGGAAAGGGGACGGTAATGAAAAACTGTTTTTT. This encodes CATSRGKGDGNEKLFF. Full variable domain (remainder filled in from reference TRBV15 and TRBJ1-4): DAMVIQNPRYQVTQFGKPVTLSCSQTLNHNVMYWYQQKSSQAPKLLFHYYDKDFNNEADTPDNFQSRRPNTSFCFLDIRSPGLGDTAMYLCATSRGKGDGNEKLFFGSGTQLSVL.